This TCR beta chain was recorded in a study of CD8 T cells in Susac syndrome. The study's findings and limits: By the study's own acknowledgment, its TCR sequencing and HLA analysis included relatively few individuals.

Notes on this clonotype: The target antigen is unknown.

CDR3 size: 16 residues. Germline V gene lookup returns CDR1 SGHVS and CDR2 FQNEAQ. Trimming took 5 bases from V and 3 from J, leaving 17 bases between them. RNA totalling about 0.5 to 1 ug underwent reverse transcription with random hexamers. TCRdb reprocessed the immunoSEQ multiplex PCR reads via MiXCR and lists one record per CDR3 protein. The sample contains 400,000 to 550,000 distinct CDR3 sequences, around 83% of which appear only once. Sequencing used CD8+ T cells from PBMCs. This chain connects TRBV7-8 to TRBJ2-1; perhaps TRBD2 as D (7 bases). The clonotype was recovered from a human donor with multiple sclerosis. The CDR3 loop reads CASSRYRGGLYNEQFF. The CDR3 DNA is TGTGCCAGCAGCCGTTATAGGGGGGGGCTCTACAATGAGCAGTTCTTC.